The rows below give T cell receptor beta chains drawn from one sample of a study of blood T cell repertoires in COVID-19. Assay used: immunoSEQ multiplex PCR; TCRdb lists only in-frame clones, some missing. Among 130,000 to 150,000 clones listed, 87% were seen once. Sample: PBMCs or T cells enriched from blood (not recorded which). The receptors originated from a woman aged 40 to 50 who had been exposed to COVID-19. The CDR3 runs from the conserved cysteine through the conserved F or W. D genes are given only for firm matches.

CASSDRAGLDTEAFF	.	TRBV2	TRBJ1-1
CASSSNNQPQHF	.	TRBV6-6	TRBJ1-5
CASSQNRNIQYF	.	TRBV14	TRBJ2-4
CASSLPGSDPSHYGYTF	.	TRBV7-2	TRBJ1-2
CASSRQGNTEAFF	TRBD1	TRBV6-2/TRBV6-3	TRBJ1-1
CASSSPGLAGVQYF	TRBD2	TRBV27	TRBJ2-7
CASSLSGRLANYGYTF	.	TRBV27	TRBJ1-2
CASSLSGTVTDTQYF	TRBD1	TRBV5-1	TRBJ2-3
CSVEQGSGANVLTF	.	TRBV29-1	TRBJ2-6
CASSQRTGDTEAFF	TRBD1	TRBV18	TRBJ1-1
CSASGRQETQYF	.	TRBV20-1	TRBJ2-5
CASSLRLQMLYTEAFF	.	TRBV19	TRBJ1-1
CASSVDTSGGQETQYF	TRBD2	TRBV9	TRBJ2-5
CASSAGTGLHEQYF	TRBD1	TRBV9	TRBJ2-7
CSARGGTEAFF	.	TRBV20-1	TRBJ1-1
CASIRTVHEAFF	.	TRBV2	TRBJ1-1
CASSSDYGYTF	.	TRBV7-9	TRBJ1-2
CASSLESNNEQFF	.	TRBV7-8	TRBJ2-1
CASSLAGLTEMNTEAFF	.	TRBV5-1	TRBJ1-1
CASSRPRGGYFGGQGSHEQYF	TRBD1	TRBV6-6	TRBJ2-7
CASSQEVAGEYYEQYF	TRBD2	TRBV4-3	TRBJ2-7
CASSQAITGRDQPQHF	.	TRBV4-1	TRBJ1-5
CSAVAATEAFF	.	TRBV20-1	TRBJ1-1
CASSRLGSGSGANVLTF	.	TRBV4-3	TRBJ2-6
CASSYNRDPGNSPLHF	.	TRBV28	TRBJ1-6
CASSLDHINGQFF	.	TRBV11-1	TRBJ2-1
CASSSRGGRASYEQYF	TRBD2	TRBV5-8	TRBJ2-7
CASSVVGGAGGYTF	.	TRBV25-1	TRBJ1-2
CASSLPGGGYTF	.	TRBV27	TRBJ1-2
CASSRVQGDQPQHF	.	TRBV4-1	TRBJ1-5
CASSLTTGRSPLHF	.	TRBV19	TRBJ1-6
CASSTNNFNEQYF	.	TRBV7-2	TRBJ2-7
CASSVLQGGTEAFF	TRBD1	TRBV2	TRBJ1-1
CASSLGQGRAFF	TRBD1	TRBV9	TRBJ1-1
CSVTDRNPYEQYF	TRBD1	TRBV29-1	TRBJ2-7
CASSVDGVMNTEAFF	.	TRBV9	TRBJ1-1
CASRYGTEDNQPQHF	TRBD1	TRBV5-1	TRBJ1-5
CASSQDRRGTLSYEQYF	.	TRBV4-3	TRBJ2-7
CASSVGQFNEQFF	.	TRBV19	TRBJ2-1
CASRTGRTGNYGYTF	.	TRBV2	TRBJ1-2
CASSPGTGTGELFF	TRBD1	TRBV5-1	TRBJ2-2